Below are 12 T cell receptor beta chains sequenced from a single sample in a study of T cell repertoires in cytomegalovirus infection. These receptors' targets are unknown. TCRdb re-called the reads with MiXCR, one entry per CDR3 protein. The table includes 650,000 to 900,000 distinct CDR3 sequences, 25% to 35% detected once. The sample was cultured CD8+ T cells from PBMCs, taken from culture after CMV antigen stimulation. The receptors were gathered from a human donor in good health (CMV status not recorded). Some clones in this sample may be carry-over from other donors' samples.

As concerns this clonotype: A much larger clone sits a single nucleotide away, making a read error possible. The rearrangement links TRBV7-8 to TRBJ1-2, with TRBD1 matching 10 bases. CDR3 length: 15 amino acids. Germline CDR1 and CDR2: SGHVS and FQNEAQ. The CDR3, as DNA: TGTGTCAGCAGCCTCGGACAGGGGGGATACTATGGCTACACCTTC. Translation gives CVSSLGQGGYYGYTF.

The chain combines TRBV19 with TRBJ2-2; TRBD2 is a possible D gene (6 bases). V shed 10 bases and J shed 0 bases, with 15 bases lying between them. CDR3 length: 15 residues. The V gene's germline CDR1 is LNHDA and CDR2 SQIVND (reference sequence). The CDR3: CATQADYSNTGELFF. The CDR3 nucleotides are TGTGCCACTCAGGCGGACTATTCGAACACCGGGGAGCTGTTTTTT.

Of note for this clonotype: A much more abundant neighbour one base away suggests this may be a read error. The CDR3 bases are TGTGTCAGCAGTCCCACAAGTAGCAATCAGCCCCAGCATTTT. It translates to CVSSPTSSNQPQHF. The rearrangement joins TRBV12-3 or TRBV12-4 to TRBJ1-5; D ambiguous. This CDR3 spans 14 amino acids.

The chain employs TRBV29-1 and TRBJ1-2; weak D call: TRBD1 (6 bases). The CDR3 spans 14 residues. Per the germline V gene, CDR1 is SQVTM and CDR2 is ANQGSEA. With 7 bases removed from V and 3 bases from J, the gap between germline ends came to 18 bases. The CDR3 bases are TGCAGCGCCCATCCGACAGGAGGGGACTATGGCTACACCTTC. Translating gives CSAHPTGGDYGYTF. Drawing the rest from reference TRBV29-1 and TRBJ1-2, the complete variable domain is SAVISQKPSRDICQRGTSLTIQCQVDSQVTMMFWYRQQPGQSLTLIATANQGSEATYESGFVIDKFPISRPNLTFSTLTVSNMSPEDSSIYLCSAHPTGGDYGYTFGSGTRLTVV.

This clonotype came up a few times. The chain has TRBV24-1 and TRBJ2-1, with TRBD2 identical over 8 bases. J was trimmed by 6 bases and V by 3 bases; bases with no gene match: 9. In germline, CDR1 is KGHDR, CDR2 SFDVKD. The CDR3 has 16 residues. The CDR3 here is CATSDISGGYSNEQFF. DNA of the CDR3: TGTGCCACCAGTGATATCAGCGGGGGTTATTCCAATGAGCAGTTCTTC.

The chain uses TRBV6-5 and TRBJ2-5; D is possibly TRBD2 (5 bases). The CDR3 totals 15 residues. Germline-derived CDR1 and CDR2 are MNHEY and SVGAGI. V was pared by 5 bases and J by 5 bases, with 18 bases between. For the CDR3, the DNA is TGTGCCAGCAGTGGATTCTTAGCGCCCCGGGAGACCCAGTACTTC. It encodes CASSGFLAPRETQYF.

The V gene is TRBV27, the J gene TRBJ2-1; 11 bases match TRBD2. Germline assignment: CDR1 MNHEY and CDR2 SMNVEV (reference sequence). The length of the CDR3 is 16 residues. V dropped 2 bases and J dropped 7; count of bases not matched to a gene: 7. The CDR3 DNA follows: TGTGCCAGCAGTTTAATAGCGGGGGGGCCATGGAATGAGCAGTTCTTC. The encoded protein is CASSLIAGGPWNEQFF.

This clonotype was counted ten times or more. This chain connects TRBV7-8 to TRBJ2-2, with TRBD1 matching over 9 bases. Germline trimming cut 0 bases from V and 7 bases from J; bases unmatched to any gene: 9. The CDR3 runs to 17 residues. The germline V gene encodes CDR1 SGHVS and CDR2 FQNEAQ. This chain's CDR3 is CASSLARHRGRDGELFF. The CDR3 coding sequence is TGTGCCAGCAGCTTAGCCCGCCACAGGGGGCGGGACGGGGAGCTGTTTTTT.

The gene calls are TRBV6-5 and TRBJ1-6; 10 bases line up with TRBD1. The CDR3 contains 15 residues. The germline V gene encodes CDR1 MNHEY and CDR2 SVGAGI. The V and J ends lost 2 bases and 10 bases, in that order; junction bases with no gene match: 5. CDR3 nucleotides: TGTGCCAGCAGTTACGGACAGGGGGGGGACTCACCCCTCCACTTT. Translating it yields CASSYGQGGDSPLHF.

V gene TRBV19 combines with J gene TRBJ2-5; no reliable D call. Germline CDR1 is LNHDA and CDR2 is SQIVND (reference sequence). Between the trimmed V and J ends, which lost 7 bases and 0 bases, there was a span of 9 bases. This CDR3 contains 13 residues. The CDR3 loop is CASKSLYQETQYF. CDR3 in DNA: TGTGCCAGTAAGTCGCTGTACCAAGAGACCCAGTACTTC.

This sequence joins TRBV28 and TRBJ1-5; tentative D call: TRBD1 (6 bases). Germline assignment: CDR1 MDHEN and CDR2 SYDVKM. This CDR3 is 16 amino acids long. The V end was cut by 5 bases, the J end by 1 base, with 15 bases between. The CDR3 loop is CASSTPGQRSNQPQHF. Written as DNA, the CDR3 is TGTGCCAGCAGTACCCCTGGACAGAGAAGCAATCAGCCCCAGCATTTT.

This clonotype was counted only a few times. The chain carries TRBV7-9 and TRBJ2-2, with 8 nucleotides matching TRBD1. This CDR3 comprises 14 residues. V gave up 5 bases and J gave up 4 bases; unmatched junction bases: 3. Germline loops: CDR1 SEHNR, CDR2 FQNEAQ (reference sequence). The chain's CDR3 is CASSAGTGTGELFF. In nucleotides, the CDR3 is TGTGCCAGCAGCGCGGGGACAGGCACCGGGGAGCTGTTTTTT.